This T cell receptor beta chain appears in the sequencing data of a study of CXCR3-negative and CXCR3-positive naive CD8 T cells. Points on this clonotype: Its antigen remains unknown.

The CDR3 extends over 13 amino acids. CDR1 and CDR2 from the germline V gene are SGDLS and YYNGEE. Notes on the study in general: Naive cells with CXCR3 showed TRB CDR3s that were more hydrophobic than those in CXCR3-negative naive cells.

Preparation of TRB cDNA libraries relied on 5' RACE carrying UMI labels. Each CDR3 protein gets one entry in TCRdb, which reprocessed the 5' RACE reads and gives no DNA. The clone table shows approximately 120,000 distinct CDR3 sequences, with the ten largest holding about 0.35%. This sequence joins TRBV9 and TRBJ1-2; TCRdb names TRBD1, which stays unverified in the absence of DNA. This clonotype was sampled from a human donor in good health. Some clones in this sample may be carry-over from other donors' samples. The sequenced material came from naive CXCR3+ CD8+ T cells from blood. The subset is: CD45RO-CCR7+CD27+CD95- naive CD8+ T cells expressing CXCR3 (TNR3+). The CDR3: CASSAQDLYGYTF.